This TCR beta chain was found in a study of T-cell memory formation after mild COVID-19. Across the whole study: The TCR clusters were mostly specific to one donor.

Employing constant-segment primers, 5'RACE generated TCR alpha and TCR beta cDNA libraries bearing sample barcodes and UMIs. In TCRdb, the 5' RACE reads were re-called with MiXCR into one record per CDR3 protein. The sample has roughly 250,000 distinct CDR3 sequences, about a sixth seen once. General study findings and limits: Mostly located in CM and EM were contracting CD4+ clones, with contracting CD8+ clones located in EMRA.

This clonotype came up a few times. Its antigen is not known. Trimming removed 4 bases from V and 4 bases from J, with 19 bases in between. The CDR3 totals 16 residues. The germline gives CDR1 SGHVS, CDR2 FQNEAQ. The sequenced sample consisted of PBMCs or a T cell subset sorted from them (not recorded which). The TCR originated in a man between 18 and 29 years old who had mild COVID-19 (a few samples of this study predate the infection). Cell type and time point are not known. The V and J genes are TRBV7-8 and TRBJ1-1, with no clear D. CDR3 sequence: CASSSWRLGGGTEAFF. In nucleotides, the CDR3 is TGTGCCAGCAGCTCCTGGAGACTGGGAGGTGGCACTGAAGCTTTCTTT.